This paragraph covers one TCR beta chain sequence. Its matching antigen is unknown. This CDR3 is 14 amino acids long. Germline V gene sequence: CDR1 LNHNV, CDR2 YYDKDF (reference sequence). V lost 10 bases to trimming and J lost 6 bases, with 20 bases between them. TCR beta cDNA libraries had unique molecular identifiers. The source material, 1 to 10 million T cells, gave rise to 510,000 or so cDNA molecules. In TCRdb, the PCR reads were re-called with MiXCR into one record per CDR3 protein. This table holds 700,000 to 900,000 distinct CDR3 sequences, 40% to 55% found once. These data belong to a study of post-analysis software for immune sequencing data. Study details: Patients had relapsing-remitting, secondary progressive or progressive-relapsing multiple sclerosis; some lacked subtype. Study-wide results and caveats: In patients, about 5 TRBV segments were more frequent than in controls, with TRBV5-6, TRBV5-1 and TRBV20-1 among them. With F measure, samples from one preparation batch clustered together strongly.

Material: blood. V is TRBV15 and J is TRBJ2-3, with D uncertain. The TCR comes from a girl under 18 with multiple sclerosis. The CDR3 region has the DNA TGTGCCATCCACGACACCTCAAGTATCGATACGCAGTATTTT. This translates into CAIHDTSSIDTQYF.